The clone carrying this T cell receptor beta chain was counted between two and nine times. What it recognizes is unknown. Individual cDNA molecules in this library carried unique molecular identifiers. Via MiXCR, TCRdb re-called the RACE reads, giving one row per CDR3 protein. This sample has about 140,000 distinct CDR3 sequences; about 11% occur once, and the top ten carry 1.2% to 1.5%. This entry belongs to a study of human T cells and chemical hapten exposure. Study in general: Across its approximately 25 weeks, the study gave patients weekly diphenylcyclopropenone doses to the scalp. Study-level points and caveats: The number of TCRs over 1 in 1000 frequency stayed unchanged after DPC. Expanded TCRs clustered into significantly more large CDR3 similarity groups than controls, the analysis revealed.

The germline gives CDR1 SGHTA, CDR2 FQGNSA. The CDR3 is made up of 14 amino acids. The V and J ends lost 2 bases and 7 bases respectively, with 15 bases between them. Described time point: patch test 2, 6 weeks after DPC sensitization. As to treatment: therapeutic diphenylcyclopropenone sensitization with weekly scalp DPC. The material sequenced was whole blood, taken in connection with sensitization to the hapten diphenylcyclopropenone (DPC). V usage is TRBV7-2 and J usage is TRBJ2-7; tentatively, D is TRBD1 (6 bases). The TCR was taken from a woman aged 45 to 65 with alopecia areata. Some clones in this sample may be carry-over from other donors' samples. DNA for the CDR3: TGTGCCAGCAGCTTACTTGGGGGCTCGGGGGAGCAGTACTTC. Amino acids: CASSLLGGSGEQYF.